This T cell receptor (beta chain) was recorded in a study of graft-versus-host responses after intestinal transplantation. Study information: Transplantation in recipients was multivisceral, liver-intestinal, or isolated intestinal. Notes on the study in general: Among circulating GvH clones, peak levels were associated with early post-transplant declines in HvG clones.

Some clones are missing from TCRdb's copy, which holds only in-frame ones; the method was immunoSEQ multiplex PCR. The sample records over 100,000 clones, 85% to 95% being singletons. This clone was seen only once. The target antigen is unknown. The V segment lost 8 bases and the J segment 9 bases; nucleotides outside the gene matches: 10. The CDR3 totals 14 residues. Germline V gene sequence: CDR1 MDHEN, CDR2 SYDVKM. V is TRBV28 and J is TRBJ2-3, with TRBD1 identical over 11 bases. Sequencing was performed on unstimulated CD4+ T cells sorted from spleen or lymph node cells, taken before transplant. The clonotype was recovered from a human donor who was the organ donor for an intestinal transplant. The CDR3: CASGEGQGARTQYF. Here the CDR3 DNA reads TGTGCCAGCGGGGAAGGACAGGGGGCGCGGACGCAGTATTTT. Supplemented by reference TRBV28 and TRBJ2-3, the full variable domain reads DVKVTQSSRYLVKRTGEKVFLECVQDMDHENMFWYRQDPGLGLRLIYFSYDVKMKEKGDIPEGYSVSREKKERFSLILESASTNQTSMYLCASGEGQGARTQYFGPGTRLTVL.